The present TCR beta chain was sequenced within a study of Ad26.COV2.S vaccination and SARS-CoV-2 variants. About the research overall: A COV1001 Ad26.COV2.S trial-arm participant provided the sample. Whole-study findings and limits: Using TCR breadth and depth analyses may have led to underestimated total T cell responses. Marked by substantial breadth, spike-specific CD8+ and CD4+ T cell responses were reportedly seen after vaccination. Recipients given vaccine exceeded placebo recipients in spike-specific TCR breadth.

Noted treatment: roughly 19 received Ad26.COV2.S at low or high dose, single or two shots; several received placebo; per-sample allocation not given. Sampling occurred on day 63 after the first vaccine or placebo injection. Details on this clone: Its antigen remains unknown.

The protocol was immunoSEQ multiplex PCR, while the TCRdb copy is restricted to in-frame clones and leaves out a portion. Altogether roughly 300,000 clones are present, around 88% being singletons, with the ten largest covering around 5%. The CDR3 consists of 13 residues. The ends were cut back, 4 bases at V and 6 bases at J, with 11 bases in the middle. Germline CDR1 is SGDLS and CDR2 is YYNGEE. The origin of this receptor is a person aged 18-60 years who received the Ad26.COV2.S COVID-19 vaccine or a placebo. The specimen was peripheral blood, collected in a trial of Ad26.COV2.S vaccine versus placebo. The chain combines TRBV9 with TRBJ1-5; D is uncertain. The CDR3 DNA sequence: TGTGCCAGCAGCCCTGGGGAGGCTCAGCCCCAGCATTTT. This translates into CASSPGEAQPQHF.